This TCR beta chain comes out of a study of CD8 T cells in Susac syndrome. An input of 0.5 to 1 ug of RNA was subjected to reverse transcription using random hexamers. It was immunoSEQ multiplex PCR that amplified TCR beta CDR3 across 54 Vbeta and 13 Jbeta. Each CDR3 protein is one row after TCRdb ran MiXCR on the immunoSEQ multiplex PCR reads. The sample shows 300,000 to 350,000 distinct CDR3 sequences, roughly nine tenths of them seen only once. This CDR3 has 15 residues. Trimming took 6 bases from V and 6 from J; bases not matched to a gene: 9. In germline, CDR1 is MNHEY, CDR2 SVGAGI. Sequencing of TCR beta was carried out in blood CD8+ and CD4+ T cells. Relapsing-remitting disease, either stable or active, was present in the treatment-naive patients who were the multiple sclerosis controls. It was negative isolation that provided the CD8+ and CD4+ T cells, whereas TEMRA cells were enriched by FACS.

The TCR sequence derives from a human donor with multiple sclerosis. The chain is built from TRBV6-5 and TRBJ2-1, with 9 bases that match TRBD2. Sequencing used CD4+ T cells from PBMCs. The CDR3 DNA is TGTGCCAGCAGCTTCGCGACTAGCGGAAGCAATGAGCAGTTCTTC. Protein sequence: CASSFATSGSNEQFF.